Described below is a single T cell receptor (beta chain) sequence and its context. Its antigen is as yet unknown. The entry originates in a study of T cell responses to AZD1222 COVID-19 vaccine. V lost 0 bases and J lost 1, with 7 bases in between. Germline CDR1 SGDLS, CDR2 YYNGEE. This CDR3 region has 14 residues. General study findings and limits: Possibly, clonal diversity was underestimated; donors were largely white British and included more females. The study reported that nearly half of spike-specific TCRs target unmutated variant regions.

Only in-frame clones appear in the TCRdb table, and some are missing; sequencing was by immunoSEQ multiplex PCR. Among 200,000 or so clones listed, roughly 91% were seen once. The clonotype comes from an adult in good health. The rearrangement uses TRBV9 and TRBJ1-1, with no clear D. The sample in question was peripheral blood, obtained on day 0 of MenACWY control vaccination. CDR3 nucleotides: TGTGCCAGCAGCGTAGAGCCGGGGAACACTGAAGCTTTCTTT. This translates into CASSVEPGNTEAFF.